This TCR beta chain emerged from a study of T cell responses to AZD1222 COVID-19 vaccine (dated by TCRdb to the early 2020s). As for the study more broadly: AZD1222 recipients given second doses at about 4 weeks or at about 12 weeks were pooled, since spike-specific TCR depth and breadth were not found to differ between the two schedules. Trial participants were enrolled by age into 18-55, 56-69 and 70-plus year subgroups, with approximately 150, 28 and 58 TCR-sequenced participants respectively. A total of more than 230 trial participants underwent TCR sequencing, of whom 207 had received two doses of AZD1222 and around 25 had received two doses of the MenACWY control vaccine. Results and caveats for the whole study, not just this receptor: In the small 56-69-year group, the increase in depth fell short of significance, most likely because of low power. Participants were mostly white British and included more females than males, and it was suggested by the authors that clonal diversity may have been underestimated. Conclusions about previously exposed vaccinees are limited because only five to seven AZD1222 recipients were SARS-CoV-2 seropositive at baseline. After two AZD1222 doses, both the breadth and the depth of spike-specific TCRs were significantly higher than at day 0 and than in MenACWY recipients. The whole spike protein was spanned by vaccine-associated CD4 TCRs, and dominant responses were seen in regions 160-218 and 743-854. Because no day 14 peak-response samples were available, the repertoires could be characterized only after the peak T cell response. Epitopes outside the regions mutated in the B.1.351 and B.1.1.7 variants were reportedly recognized by nearly half of the unique spike-specific TCRs.

The CDR3 covers 15 residues, taking in both the cysteine and the phenylalanine. Solely the CDR3 DNA is kept, with 45 bases framed from the first base. CDR1 and CDR2 are drawn from the germline V gene: KGHSH, LQKENI. V and J lose 1 base and 4 bases, and a span of 13 bases separates them. The time point label on this specimen signifies: baseline before first vaccination. Vaccinee samples were obtained from the UK trials COV001 and COV002, which included a single-blind randomized controlled phase 2/3 trial of AZD1222 (ChAdOx1 nCoV-19) in healthy adults. For TCRbeta chain sequencing, PBMC samples from trial participants were taken at day 0 and at day 28 after the second dose. In its sample, this clone was seen once. Its antigen is currently not known. Base qualities are missing; no much larger clone stands one base away. The CDR3 regions of human TCRbeta chains were analyzed by immunosequencing. In the original analysis: TCRs in the repertoires were matched against a reference library of SARS-CoV-2-specific TCRs that had been generated with the MIRA antigen-specificity platform. Breadth was defined as the fraction of unique TCRs that were SARS-CoV-2-associated. Depth was defined as the fraction of total T cells that were SARS-CoV-2-associated. Using the MIRA data, each spike-specific TCR was assigned both to the spike region to which the TCR was reactive and to a CD4 or CD8 class. Log10-transformed breadth and depth values were compared by one-way ANOVA with Sidak's multiple comparisons tests. In its TCRdb copy, this immuneACCESS table keeps in-frame sequences only and misses some clones. Where compared with another copy, unresolved V genes explain less than half of these, and the others have no known cause. V and J calls plus clone size are reproduced from that table; the DNA served to infer D and trimming. This sample holds roughly 110,000 clones; approximately 87% were observed only once. The leading ten clones occupy about 12% of the sample.

This clonotype was sampled from an adult in good health. The receptor chain draws on TRBV18 and TRBJ2-5; the D gene is perhaps TRBD1, from 6 matching bases. This material consisted of peripheral blood, taken on day 0 of AZD1222 vaccination. The CDR3 reads as follows: CASSPRQGIRETQYF. The DNA sequence reads TGTGCCAGCTCACCACGGCAGGGGATTCGAGAGACCCAGTACTTC.